Following are 24 T cell receptor beta chains from one sample sequenced in a study of T cell responses to AZD1222 COVID-19 vaccine. Clones were read by immunoSEQ multiplex PCR, and TCRdb kept only the in-frame ones, dropping some. This sample has about 110,000 clones, with about nine tenths found just once. The material sequenced was peripheral blood, taken on day 0 of MenACWY control vaccination. These TCRs come from an adult in good health.

This chain connects TRBV6-5 to TRBJ1-2; D gene unclear. The CDR3 sequence is 12 residues long. CDR1 is MNHEY, CDR2 SVGAGI, per germline. Between the trimmed V and J ends, which lost 2 bases and 4 bases, there was a span of 5 bases. CDR3 protein: CASSYPGYGYTF. CDR3 nucleotide sequence: TGTGCCAGCAGTTACCCGGGCTATGGCTACACCTTC.

The V gene is TRBV11-1, the J gene TRBJ1-1; D gene unclear. V dropped 2 bases and J dropped 4 bases, with 8 bases sitting between them. Germline values: CDR1 SGHAT, CDR2 FQDESV (reference sequence). The CDR3 is 13 amino acids. CDR3 sequence reads: CASSLRYGTEAFF. Here the CDR3 DNA reads TGTGCCAGCAGCTTACGATACGGCACTGAAGCTTTCTTT. Full variable domain (rest looked up from reference TRBV11-1 and TRBJ1-1): EAEVAQSPRYKITEKSQAVAFWCDPISGHATLYWYRQILGQGPELLVQFQDESVVDDSQLPKDRFSAERLKGVDSTLKIQPAELGDSAMYLCASSLRYGTEAFFGQGTRLTVV.

This clone has a single count. Here the CDR3 DNA reads TGTGCCAGCAGTTCTCAAGAGACCCAGTACTTC. Its translation is CASSSQETQYF. This rearrangement joins TRBV6-6 to TRBJ2-5; no firm D call. The CDR3 spans 11 residues. Germline-derived CDR1 and CDR2 are MNHNY and SVGAGI (reference sequence). Trimming cost V 4 bases and J 2 bases, with 2 bases left between them.

The gene calls are TRBV28 and TRBJ2-7; D possibly uses TRBD1 or TRBD2 (6 bases each). Germline V CDR1 and CDR2: MDHEN, SYDVKM. Trimming shortened V by 8 bases and J by 2 bases, and 10 bases separated the two germline ends. The CDR3 covers 12 residues. The CDR3, as DNA: TGTGCCAGCCGAAGGGGGGCCTACGAGCAGTACTTC. Its translation: CASRRGAYEQYF.

The chain recombines TRBV7-8 with TRBJ1-1; 8 bases are a match to TRBD1. With 3 bases clipped from V and 2 bases from J, the junction kept 5 bases outside the gene matches. The CDR3 extends over 15 amino acids. Germline CDR1 reads SGHVS; CDR2 reads FQNEAQ. The CDR3 DNA follows: TGTGCCAGCAGCTTCAACACAGGGGGAAACACTGAAGCTTTCTTT. Amino acids: CASSFNTGGNTEAFF.

The J gene is TRBJ1-2, the V gene TRBV21-1. TRBV21-1 is described as a pseudogene. CDR3 length equals 14 residues. CDR3 sequence: CASSKELANYGYTF. As DNA, the CDR3 is TGTGCCAGCAGCAAAGAGCTGGCTAACTATGGCTACACCTTC.

The table lists this clone with a few counts. Other DNA sequences within the sample encode an identical CDR3. This chain uses TRBV4-1 with TRBJ1-4; D ambiguous. The CDR3 is made up of 12 amino acids. The germline gives CDR1 MGHRA, CDR2 YSYEKL. With 3 bases removed from V and 8 bases from J, the gap between germline ends came to 7 bases. The CDR3 sequence is CASSQVYEKLFF. Written as DNA, the CDR3 is TGCGCCAGCAGCCAGGTATACGAAAAACTGTTTTTT.

V is TRBV5-1 and J is TRBJ2-2; D call uncertain. Germline CDR1 is SGHRS and CDR2 is YFSETQ. This CDR3 has 15 residues. V shed 4 bases and J shed 7 bases, with 17 bases lying between them. CDR3 loop: CASSASVGIGGELFF. Written as DNA, the CDR3 is TGCGCCAGCAGCGCCTCAGTGGGCATCGGCGGGGAGCTGTTTTTT. Filled out from reference TRBV5-1 and TRBJ2-2, the complete variable domain reads KAGVTQTPRYLIKTRGQQVTLSCSPISGHRSVSWYQQTPGQGLQFLFEYFSETQRNKGNFPGRFSGRQFSNSRSEMNVSTLELGDSALYLCASSASVGIGGELFFGEGSRLTVL.

The V call is TRBV7-2, the J call TRBJ1-1; D unclear. The CDR3 length is 13 residues. Per the germline V gene, CDR1 is SGHTA and CDR2 is FQGNSA. V was cut by 4 bases and J by 3 bases, with 9 bases left in between. As DNA, the CDR3 is TGTGCCAGCAGCTCAACCCGAGACACTGAAGCTTTCTTT. This codes for CASSSTRDTEAFF.

This rearrangement joins TRBV7-2 to TRBJ1-6, with D tentatively TRBD1 (5 bases). Germline-derived CDR1 and CDR2 are SGHTA and FQGNSA. Between the trimmed V and J ends, which lost 4 bases and 2 bases, there was a span of 12 bases. CDR3 length equals 16 residues. The chain's CDR3 is CASSSRGGTYNSPLHF. CDR3 nucleotides: TGTGCCAGCAGCTCTAGGGGAGGAACCTATAATTCACCCCTCCACTTT.

This CDR3 reads CASSWSGNQPQHF. In DNA form, the CDR3 reads TGTGCCAGCAGTTGGTCAGGGAATCAGCCCCAGCATTTT. The J gene is TRBJ1-5, the V gene TRBV6-2 or TRBV6-3; D is possibly TRBD1 (5 bases). The V end lost 4 bases, the J end lost 4 bases, and 8 bases lay between the germline ends. The CDR3 has 13 amino acids. In germline, CDR1 is MNHEY, CDR2 SVGEGT.

The gene calls are TRBV4-3 and TRBJ2-3; 7 nucleotides agree with TRBD1. The germline gives CDR1 LGHNA, CDR2 YSLEER. The junction had 6 bases not matched to a gene; V was cut back by 2 bases and J by 1 base. The CDR3 consists of 16 residues. CDR3 in amino acids: CASSQRTGEGTDTQYF. The CDR3 nucleotides read TGCGCCAGCAGCCAACGGACAGGAGAAGGCACAGATACGCAGTATTTT.

The V gene is TRBV13, the J gene TRBJ2-7, with TRBD1 matching over 10 bases. The CDR3 covers 14 residues. V shed 4 bases, J shed 3 bases, and the junction held 3 bases outside the gene matches. The germline gives CDR1 PRHDT, CDR2 FYEKMQ (reference sequence). CDR3 in amino acids: CASSSGQGNYEQYF. CDR3 coding DNA: TGTGCCAGCAGCTCGGGACAGGGGAACTACGAGCAGTACTTC.

The V gene is TRBV18, the J gene TRBJ1-5; D unclear. This CDR3 region has 13 residues. V was shortened by 6 bases and J by 3 bases, with 9 bases between the two germline ends. Germline CDR1 is KGHSH and CDR2 is LQKENI. The CDR3 loop reads CASSWEVNQPQHF. In nucleotides, the CDR3 is TGTGCCAGCTCGTGGGAAGTCAATCAGCCCCAGCATTTT.

The V call is TRBV18, the J call TRBJ2-5, with 7 bases identical to TRBD1. Per the germline V gene, CDR1 is KGHSH and CDR2 is LQKENI. The CDR3 is made up of 14 amino acids. V lost 3 bases to trimming and J lost 3 bases; unmatched junction nucleotides: 4. The CDR3 region has the DNA TGTGCCAGCTCACCCCGGGACAGCAAAGAGACCCAGTACTTC. Protein sequence: CASSPRDSKETQYF. Full variable domain (outside the CDR3, taken from reference TRBV18 and TRBJ2-5): NAGVMQNPRHLVRRRGQEARLRCSPMKGHSHVYWYRQLPEEGLKFMVYLQKENIIDESGMPKERFSAEFPKEGPSILRIQQVVRGDSAAYFCASSPRDSKETQYFGPGTRLLVL.

The chain employs TRBV28 and TRBJ1-2; D not certain. Germline V gene data show CDR1 as MDHEN and CDR2 as SYDVKM. V gave up 5 bases and J gave up 4 bases, with 14 bases separating them. The length of the CDR3 is 14 residues. CDR3 nucleotide sequence: TGTGCCAGCAGTCCCCCCACATCCCCCTATGGCTACACCTTC. Its translation: CASSPPTSPYGYTF.

The chain links TRBV2 to TRBJ2-1; D ambiguous. CDR1 and CDR2 (germline): SNHLY, FYNNEI. Trimming left V 6 bases short and J 6 bases short, with 18 bases between. The CDR3 runs to 15 residues. CDR3 nucleotide sequence: TGTGCCAGCAGGAGTAGGGTCTCCACCACCAATGAGCAGTTCTTC. It encodes CASRSRVSTTNEQFF. The full variable domain, in which reference TRBV2 and TRBJ2-1 provide the parts outside the CDR3, is EPEVTQTPSHQVTQMGQEVILRCVPISNHLYFYWYRQILGQKVEFLVSFYNNEISEKSEIFDDQFSVERPDGSNFTLKIRSTKLEDSAMYFCASRSRVSTTNEQFFGPGTRLTVL.

The CDR3 here is CASSSSPGYEQYF. CDR3 bases: TGTGCCAGCAGCTCGAGCCCGGGTTACGAGCAGTACTTC. This sequence joins TRBV7-2 and TRBJ2-7, with D hard to call. The CDR3 totals 13 residues. Trimming took 4 bases from V and 4 from J, leaving 11 bases between them. Germline CDR1 is SGHTA and CDR2 is FQGNSA.

V and J are TRBV28 and TRBJ2-1, with 14 bases lining up with TRBD2. V was clipped by 5 bases and J by 0 bases; unmatched bases: 6. The CDR3 is 18 residues long. Germline assignment: CDR1 MDHEN and CDR2 SYDVKM. CDR3 residues: CASSPGLAGGRSYNEQFF. The DNA of the CDR3 is TGTGCCAGCAGTCCCGGACTAGCGGGGGGACGCTCCTACAATGAGCAGTTCTTC.

This clone was seen a single time. V and J are TRBV28 and TRBJ2-7; no clear D gene. There are 11 residues in the CDR3. Germline CDR1 is MDHEN and CDR2 is SYDVKM. V dropped 4 bases and J dropped 7 bases, with 8 bases sitting between them. In DNA form, the CDR3 reads TGTGCCAGCAGTTCATATAGAGAGCAGTACTTC. Its protein product is CASSSYREQYF.

In the case of this clone: An end of the junction does not agree with germline; a read error may underlie this. The chain carries TRBV5-4 and TRBJ1-2; D not resolved. CDR1 and CDR2 from the germline V gene are SGHNT and YYREEE (reference sequence). The CDR3 sequence is 12 residues long. The CDR3 loop reads CASSLDGLGYTF. The DNA of the CDR3 is TGTGCCAGCAGTTTGGATGGTTTGGGCTACACCTTC.

The rearrangement links TRBV7-3 to TRBJ2-3; 9 bases are shared with TRBD1. Germline V gene sequence: CDR1 SGHTA, CDR2 FQGTGA. The J segment lost 2 bases and the V segment lost 2 bases, leaving 8 bases of the junction unmatched. CDR3 length equals 17 residues. The CDR3 nucleotides read TGTGCCAGCAGCTTAGCCCCGACAGGGGGTTTCACAGATACGCAGTATTTT. This gives the protein CASSLAPTGGFTDTQYF.

The CDR3 here is CASSPPAGHFGKNTEAFF. The CDR3 DNA is TGTGCCAGTAGCCCTCCCGCGGGACACTTCGGTAAGAACACTGAAGCTTTCTTT. This chain uses TRBV19 with TRBJ1-1; perhaps TRBD1 as D (6 bases). The V end lost 6 bases, the J end lost 1 base, and 24 bases lay between the germline ends. CDR3 length equals 18 residues. The germline V gene encodes CDR1 LNHDA and CDR2 SQIVND (reference sequence).

The chain combines TRBV15 with TRBJ1-2; D gene uncertain. V dropped 1 base and J dropped 1 base, with 13 bases sitting between them. The CDR3 loop spans 16 amino acids. CDR1 and CDR2 (germline): LNHNV, YYDKDF (reference sequence). As DNA, the CDR3 is TGTGCCACCAGCAGAGGGGAGGGCGGTTATAACTATGGCTACACCTTC. This encodes CATSRGEGGYNYGYTF.